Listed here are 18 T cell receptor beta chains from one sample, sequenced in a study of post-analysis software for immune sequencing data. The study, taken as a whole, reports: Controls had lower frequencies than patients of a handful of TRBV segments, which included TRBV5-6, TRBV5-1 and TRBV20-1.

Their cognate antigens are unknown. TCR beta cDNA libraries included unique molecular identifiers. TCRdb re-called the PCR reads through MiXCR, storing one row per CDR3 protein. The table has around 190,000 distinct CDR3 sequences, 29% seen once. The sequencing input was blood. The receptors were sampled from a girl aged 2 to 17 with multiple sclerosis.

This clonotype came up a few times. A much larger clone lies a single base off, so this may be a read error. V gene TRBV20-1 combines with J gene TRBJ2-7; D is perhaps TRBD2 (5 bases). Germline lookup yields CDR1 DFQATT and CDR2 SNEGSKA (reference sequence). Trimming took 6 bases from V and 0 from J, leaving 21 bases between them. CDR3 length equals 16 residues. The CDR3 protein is CSATSARAVSSYEQYF. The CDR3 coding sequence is TGCAGTGCAACAAGCGCCAGAGCGGTGAGCTCCTACGAGCAGTACTTC.

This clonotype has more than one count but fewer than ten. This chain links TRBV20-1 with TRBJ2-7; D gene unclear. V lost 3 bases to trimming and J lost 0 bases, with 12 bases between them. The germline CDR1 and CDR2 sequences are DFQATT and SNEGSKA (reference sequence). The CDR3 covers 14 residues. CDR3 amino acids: CSASKQQSSYEQYF. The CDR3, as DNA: TGCAGTGCTAGCAAGCAACAGAGCTCCTACGAGCAGTACTTC.

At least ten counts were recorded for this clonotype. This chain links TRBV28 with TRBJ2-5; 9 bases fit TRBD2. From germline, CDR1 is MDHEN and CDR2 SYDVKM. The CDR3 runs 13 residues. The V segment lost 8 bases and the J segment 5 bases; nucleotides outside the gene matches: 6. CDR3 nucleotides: TGTGCCAGCGCGACTAGCGGAATGGAGACCCAGTACTTC. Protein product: CASATSGMETQYF.

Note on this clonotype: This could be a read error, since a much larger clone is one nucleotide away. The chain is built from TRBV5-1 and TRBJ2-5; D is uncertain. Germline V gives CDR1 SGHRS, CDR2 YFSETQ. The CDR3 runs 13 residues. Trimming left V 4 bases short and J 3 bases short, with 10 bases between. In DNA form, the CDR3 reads TGCGCCAGCAGCCAGGAGACGGAAGAGACCCAGTACTTC. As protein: CASSQETEETQYF. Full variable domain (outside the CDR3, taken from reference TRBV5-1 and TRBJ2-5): KAGVTQTPRYLIKTRGQQVTLSCSPISGHRSVSWYQQTPGQGLQFLFEYFSETQRNKGNFPGRFSGRQFSNSRSEMNVSTLELGDSALYLCASSQETEETQYFGPGTRLLVL.

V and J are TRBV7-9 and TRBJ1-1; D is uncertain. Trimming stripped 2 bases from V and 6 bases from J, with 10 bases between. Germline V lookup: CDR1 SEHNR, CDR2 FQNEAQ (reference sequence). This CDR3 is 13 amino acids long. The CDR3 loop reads CASSLPPVSEAFF. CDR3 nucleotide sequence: TGTGCCAGCAGCTTACCGCCAGTATCTGAAGCTTTCTTT.

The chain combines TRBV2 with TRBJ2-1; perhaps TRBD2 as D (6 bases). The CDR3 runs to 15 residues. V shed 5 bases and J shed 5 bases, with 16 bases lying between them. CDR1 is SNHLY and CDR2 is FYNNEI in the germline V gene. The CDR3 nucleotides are TGTGCCAGCAGTTTCCTCCCATGGGGGGACAATGAGCAGTTCTTC. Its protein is CASSFLPWGDNEQFF.

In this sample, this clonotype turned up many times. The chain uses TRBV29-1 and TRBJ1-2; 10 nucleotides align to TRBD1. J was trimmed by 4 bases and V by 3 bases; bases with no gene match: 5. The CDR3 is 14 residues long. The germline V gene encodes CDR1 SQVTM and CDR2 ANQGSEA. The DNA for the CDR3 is TGCAGCGTTGAGAGGACAGGGGGAGGCTATGGCTACACCTTC. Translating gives CSVERTGGGYGYTF.

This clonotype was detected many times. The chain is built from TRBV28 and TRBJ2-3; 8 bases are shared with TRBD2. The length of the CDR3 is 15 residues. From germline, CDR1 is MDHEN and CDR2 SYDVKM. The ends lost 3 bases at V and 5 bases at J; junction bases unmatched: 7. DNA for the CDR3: TGTGCCAGCAGTTTCCGGGAGGGCGGCTTAGATACGCAGTATTTT. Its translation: CASSFREGGLDTQYF.

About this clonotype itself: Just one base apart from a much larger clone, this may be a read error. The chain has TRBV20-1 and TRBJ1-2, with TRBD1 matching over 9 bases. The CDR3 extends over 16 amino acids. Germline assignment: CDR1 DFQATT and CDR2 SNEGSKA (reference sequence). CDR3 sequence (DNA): TGCGGTGCTAGATCTAAACGGACAGGGGTTGCCTATGGCTACACCTTC. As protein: CGARSKRTGVAYGYTF.

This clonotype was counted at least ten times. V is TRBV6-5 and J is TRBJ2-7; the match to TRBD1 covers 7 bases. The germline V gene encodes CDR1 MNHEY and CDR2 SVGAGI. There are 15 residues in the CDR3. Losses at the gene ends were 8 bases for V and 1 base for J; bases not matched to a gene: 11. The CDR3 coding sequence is TGTGCCAGCCGGAAAAGACAGGGTCGGTCCTACGAGCAGTACTTC. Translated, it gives CASRKRQGRSYEQYF.

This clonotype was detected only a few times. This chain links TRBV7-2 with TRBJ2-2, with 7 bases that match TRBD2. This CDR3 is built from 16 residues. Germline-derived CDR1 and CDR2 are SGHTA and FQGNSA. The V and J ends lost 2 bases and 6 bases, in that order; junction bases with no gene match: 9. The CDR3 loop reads CASSLRGGYIPGELFF. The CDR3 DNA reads TGTGCCAGCAGCTTACGCGGGGGATATATTCCCGGGGAGCTGTTTTTT.

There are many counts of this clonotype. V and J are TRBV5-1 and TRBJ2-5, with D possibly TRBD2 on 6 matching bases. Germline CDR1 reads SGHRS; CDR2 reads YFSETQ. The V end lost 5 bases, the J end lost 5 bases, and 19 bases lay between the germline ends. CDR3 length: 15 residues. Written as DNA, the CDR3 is TGCGCCAGCAGTCCCGCTGGGGGGTATGGTGAGACCCAGTACTTC. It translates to CASSPAGGYGETQYF.

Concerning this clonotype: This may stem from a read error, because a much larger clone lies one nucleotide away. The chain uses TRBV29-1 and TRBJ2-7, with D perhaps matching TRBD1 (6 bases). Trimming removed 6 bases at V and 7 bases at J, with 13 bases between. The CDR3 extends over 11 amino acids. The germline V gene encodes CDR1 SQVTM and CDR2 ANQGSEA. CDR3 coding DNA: TGCAGCGTCGAGGGGGTCAATGAGCAGTACTTC. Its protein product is CSVEGVNEQYF.

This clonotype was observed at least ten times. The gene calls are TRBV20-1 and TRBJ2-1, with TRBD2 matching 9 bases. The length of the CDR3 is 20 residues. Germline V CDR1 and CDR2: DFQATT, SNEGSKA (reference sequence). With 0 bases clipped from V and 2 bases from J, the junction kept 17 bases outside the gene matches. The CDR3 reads CSARDIVVYTAGGTYNEQFF. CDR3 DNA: TGCAGTGCTAGAGATATTGTGGTCTATACGGCGGGGGGGACCTACAATGAGCAGTTCTTC.

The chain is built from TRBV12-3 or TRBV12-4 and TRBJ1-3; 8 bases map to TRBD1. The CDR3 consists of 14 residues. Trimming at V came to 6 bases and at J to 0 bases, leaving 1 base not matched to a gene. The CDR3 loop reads CASSTGGSGNTIYF. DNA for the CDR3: TGTGCCAGCAGCACAGGGGGCTCTGGAAACACCATATATTTT.

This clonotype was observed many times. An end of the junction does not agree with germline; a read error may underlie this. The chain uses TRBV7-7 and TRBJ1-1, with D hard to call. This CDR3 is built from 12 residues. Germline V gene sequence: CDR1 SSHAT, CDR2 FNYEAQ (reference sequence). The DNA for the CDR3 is TGTGCTAGCAGCTTCGACCCACCTGAAGCTTTCTTT. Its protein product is CASSFDPPEAFF.

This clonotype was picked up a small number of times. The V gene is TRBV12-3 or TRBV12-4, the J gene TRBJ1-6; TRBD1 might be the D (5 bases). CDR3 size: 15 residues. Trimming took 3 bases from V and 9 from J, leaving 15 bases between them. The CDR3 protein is CASSFGGNVGSPLHF. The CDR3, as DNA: TGTGCCAGCAGTTTTGGGGGGAATGTAGGTTCACCCCTCCACTTT.

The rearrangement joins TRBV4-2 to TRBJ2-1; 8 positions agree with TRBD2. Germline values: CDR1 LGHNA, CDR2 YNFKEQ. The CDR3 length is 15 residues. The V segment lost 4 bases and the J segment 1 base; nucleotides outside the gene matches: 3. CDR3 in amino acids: CASSLQRGSYNEQFF. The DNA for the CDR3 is TGTGCCAGCAGCCTTCAGCGGGGGTCCTACAATGAGCAGTTCTTC.